The 18 T cell receptor beta chains below come from one sample, sequenced in a study of low-dose radiotherapy and immunotherapy resistance in tumors. Time point meaning: after trial treatment. The treatment is: LDRT plus nivolumab, ipilimumab, low-dose cyclophosphamide and aspirin (RACIN trial). Primers targeting TRAV and TRBV primed first-strand cDNA, covering alpha and beta chains. The TCRs were subjected to amplification over about 19 PCR cycles employing a constant-region primer in conjunction with a V-primer adapter. TCRdb called the reads again in MiXCR, with one record for every CDR3 protein. The table includes tens of thousands of distinct CDR3 sequences, 20% to 25% detected once. The starting material was PBMCs, obtained after low-dose radiotherapy plus immunotherapy. Receptors were obtained from a female donor with ovarian cancer.

This chain joins TRBV18 and TRBJ2-3; D unclear. The CDR3 has 15 amino acids. Germline V CDR1 and CDR2: KGHSH, LQKENI. Trimming left V 4 bases short and J 0 bases short, with 11 bases between. As DNA, the CDR3 is TGTGCCAGCTCACAGAACGCGGCTAGCACAGATACGCAGTATTTT. Translated: CASSQNAASTDTQYF.

This clonotype has at least ten counts. The J gene is TRBJ2-3, the V gene TRBV28; D possibly corresponds to TRBD2 (6 bases). Germline loops: CDR1 MDHEN, CDR2 SYDVKM. With 6 bases removed from V and 3 bases from J, the gap between germline ends came to 16 bases. CDR3 length: 15 amino acids. The CDR3 DNA is TGTGCCAGCAGCCTGCCCGGGGGTGGGACAGATACGCAGTATTTT. Translated, it gives CASSLPGGGTDTQYF. The variable domain in full, completed from reference TRBV28 and TRBJ2-3, reads DVKVTQSSRYLVKRTGEKVFLECVQDMDHENMFWYRQDPGLGLRLIYFSYDVKMKEKGDIPEGYSVSREKKERFSLILESASTNQTSMYLCASSLPGGGTDTQYFGPGTRLTVL.

At least ten counts were recorded for this clonotype. The chain has TRBV9 and TRBJ2-5; tentatively, D is TRBD2 (5 bases). The V end lost 0 bases, the J end lost 4 bases, and 7 bases lay between the germline ends. Germline assignment: CDR1 SGDLS and CDR2 YYNGEE. The CDR3 has 13 residues. CDR3 amino acids: CASSVGRTETQYF. The CDR3 nucleotides are TGTGCCAGCAGCGTAGGGAGGACAGAGACCCAGTACTTC.

This clonotype came up many times. This chain connects TRBV23-1 to TRBJ1-3; no clear D gene. TRBV23-1 is treated as an ORF (open reading frame) with a function not yet certain. Trimming removed 0 bases from V and 4 bases from J, with 4 bases in between. The CDR3 runs to 13 residues. The chain's CDR3 is CASSQSRGNTIYF. Here the CDR3 DNA reads TGCGCCAGCAGTCAATCTCGGGGAAACACCATATATTTT.

This clonotype came up many times. The chain combines TRBV7-2 with TRBJ2-1; tentative D call: TRBD2 (5 bases). Germline CDR1 is SGHTA and CDR2 is FQGNSA. This CDR3 contains 13 residues. V lost 4 bases, J lost 10 bases, and 14 bases lay in between. Written as DNA, the CDR3 is TGTGCCAGCAGCTCCAAGGTGGGAGTGGAGCAGTTCTTC. This codes for CASSSKVGVEQFF.

This clonotype was seen ten or more times. This rearrangement joins TRBV18 to TRBJ1-5; 12 bases match TRBD1. V shed 3 bases and J 7 bases; nucleotides not matched to a gene: 10. The CDR3 sequence is 17 residues long. Germline CDR1 KGHSH, CDR2 LQKENI. As DNA, the CDR3 is TGTGCCAGCTCACCCGGGTTCGGGACAGGGGGCGAACAGCCCCAGCATTTT. Its protein product is CASSPGFGTGGEQPQHF.

In its sample, this clonotype was seen many times. The rearrangement links TRBV6-6 to TRBJ2-5; tentatively, D is TRBD1 (5 bases). The CDR3 loop spans 16 amino acids. CDR1 is MNHNY and CDR2 is SVGAGI in the germline V gene (reference sequence). The V end lost 6 bases, the J end lost 5 bases, and 22 bases lay between the germline ends. The CDR3 spells CASSSALRASGETQYF. As DNA, the CDR3 is TGTGCCAGCAGCTCCGCCCTCAGGGCTAGTGGGGAGACCCAGTACTTC.

This clonotype was seen many times. The chain combines TRBV2 with TRBJ2-1; tentatively, D is TRBD2 (5 bases). CDR1 is SNHLY, CDR2 FYNNEI, per germline. This CDR3 is built from 14 residues. The V gene lost 4 bases and the J gene lost 9 bases, with 16 bases spanning the gap. CDR3 protein: CASSAVGLASEQFF. CDR3 nucleotide sequence: TGTGCCAGCAGTGCCGTAGGACTTGCCAGTGAGCAGTTCTTC.

At least ten counts were recorded for this clonotype. The V gene is TRBV27, the J gene TRBJ2-3, with 7 positions matching TRBD1. Losses at the gene ends were 2 bases for V and 5 bases for J; bases not matched to a gene: 10. Germline V gene sequence: CDR1 MNHEY, CDR2 SMNVEV (reference sequence). CDR3 length equals 16 residues. The CDR3 sequence is CASSLPGQISQDTQYF. CDR3 nucleotide sequence: TGTGCCAGCAGTTTACCGGGACAGATCTCACAAGATACGCAGTATTTT.

This clonotype came up a few times. The V call is TRBV19, the J call TRBJ2-2; 7 bases match TRBD1. V was clipped by 4 bases and J by 2 bases; unmatched bases: 13. This CDR3 is built from 18 residues. Germline V gene sequence: CDR1 LNHDA, CDR2 SQIVND (reference sequence). In DNA form, the CDR3 reads TGTGCCAGTAGTACGAAACCTTCTGGGACAGCCAACACCGGGGAGCTGTTTTTT. This gives the protein CASSTKPSGTANTGELFF.

In its sample, this clonotype was seen many times. The chain joins TRBV29-1 to TRBJ2-7, with D uncertain. Germline V gives CDR1 SQVTM, CDR2 ANQGSEA. The CDR3 has 11 amino acids. Trimming took 4 bases from V and 2 from J, leaving 6 bases between them. CDR3 in amino acids: CSVVLTYEQYF. The CDR3 bases are TGCAGCGTTGTACTAACCTACGAGCAGTACTTC.

This clonotype was detected ten times or more. The V call is TRBV24-1, the J call TRBJ2-3; no definite D call. Trimming stripped 0 bases from V and 1 base from J, with 7 bases between. This CDR3 region has 15 residues. The V gene's germline CDR1 is KGHDR and CDR2 SFDVKD. This CDR3 reads CATSDLGRGTDTQYF. CDR3 sequence (DNA): TGTGCCACCAGTGATTTGGGACGAGGCACAGATACGCAGTATTTT.

A note on this clonotype: With a far larger clone one base away, a read error is the likely cause. The V gene is TRBV5-1, the J gene TRBJ2-7; D is perhaps TRBD2 (6 bases). This CDR3 is 17 amino acids long. V was cut by 0 bases and J by 7 bases, with 23 bases left in between. CDR1 is SGHRS and CDR2 is YFSETQ in the germline V gene. The DNA of the CDR3 is TGCGCCAGCAGCTTGGCCGGATCCGGGACTTCGTACAATGAGCAGTACTTC. As protein: CASSLAGSGTSYNEQYF.

Notes on this clonotype: This likely came from a read error, as a far larger clone is one base away. The genes are TRBV12-3 or TRBV12-4 and TRBJ2-7; D may be TRBD2 (6 bases). This CDR3 has 15 residues. The V end lost 4 bases, the J end lost 2 bases, and 15 bases lay between the germline ends. The CDR3 spells CASSYLMGGAYEQYF. For the CDR3, the DNA is TGTGCCAGCAGTTACTTGATGGGCGGGGCCTACGAGCAGTACTTC.

At least ten counts were recorded for this clonotype. The chain joins TRBV27 to TRBJ1-1; D is unresolved. Germline-derived CDR1 and CDR2 are MNHEY and SMNVEV (reference sequence). The V end was cut by 4 bases, the J end by 1 base, with 10 bases between. The CDR3 is made up of 14 amino acids. CDR3 sequence (DNA): TGTGCCAGCAGTTGGGCTAACGGGAACACTGAAGCTTTCTTT. As protein: CASSWANGNTEAFF.

The chain links TRBV2 to TRBJ2-2; D might be TRBD2 (6 bases). Germline values: CDR1 SNHLY, CDR2 FYNNEI. There are 15 residues in the CDR3. Trimming shortened V by 6 bases and J by 1 base, and 12 bases separated the two germline ends. The CDR3 DNA reads TGTGCCAGCAGGGAGGGGACTTTGAACACCGGGGAGCTGTTTTTT. As protein: CASREGTLNTGELFF. Combining the CDR3 with reference TRBV2 and TRBJ2-2 gives the whole variable domain EPEVTQTPSHQVTQMGQEVILRCVPISNHLYFYWYRQILGQKVEFLVSFYNNEISEKSEIFDDQFSVERPDGSNFTLKIRSTKLEDSAMYFCASREGTLNTGELFFGEGSRLTVL.

In its sample, this clonotype was seen many times. This rearrangement joins TRBV19 to TRBJ2-3; TRBD1 matches at 9 bases. Per the germline V gene, CDR1 is LNHDA and CDR2 is SQIVND (reference sequence). The CDR3 runs 17 residues. With V trimmed by 5 bases and J by 1 base, 10 bases remained unmatched. CDR3 DNA sequence: TGTGCCAGTAGTCCATCCGGGACAGGGCCCGGCACAGATACGCAGTATTTT. It specifies CASSPSGTGPGTDTQYF.

This clonotype was counted ten times or more. J is TRBJ2-2 and V is TRBV6-1; no clear D. This CDR3 region has 14 residues. V was trimmed by 8 bases and J by 2 bases, leaving 12 bases between them. Germline CDR1 reads MNHNS; CDR2 reads SASEGT. CDR3 DNA sequence: TGTGCCAGCGCTGGGTACCGAAACACCGGGGAGCTGTTTTTT. Residues: CASAGYRNTGELFF.